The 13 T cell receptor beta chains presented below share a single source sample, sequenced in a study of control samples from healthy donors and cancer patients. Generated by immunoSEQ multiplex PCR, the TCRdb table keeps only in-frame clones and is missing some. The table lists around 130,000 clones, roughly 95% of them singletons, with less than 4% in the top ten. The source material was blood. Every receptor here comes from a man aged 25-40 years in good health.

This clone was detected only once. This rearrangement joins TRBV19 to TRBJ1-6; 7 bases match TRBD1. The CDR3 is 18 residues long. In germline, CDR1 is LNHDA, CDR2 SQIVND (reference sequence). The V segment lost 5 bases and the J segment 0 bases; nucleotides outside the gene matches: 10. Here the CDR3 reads CASSAGDRPSSYNSPLHF. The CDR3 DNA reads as TGTGCCAGTAGTGCCGGGGACAGACCTAGCTCCTATAATTCACCCCTCCACTTT. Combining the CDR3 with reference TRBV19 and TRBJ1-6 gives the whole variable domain DGGITQSPKYLFRKEGQNVTLSCEQNLNHDAMYWYRQDPGQGLRLIYYSQIVNDFQKGDIAEGYSVSREKKESFPLTVTSAQKNPTAFYLCASSAGDRPSSYNSPLHFGNGTRLTVT.

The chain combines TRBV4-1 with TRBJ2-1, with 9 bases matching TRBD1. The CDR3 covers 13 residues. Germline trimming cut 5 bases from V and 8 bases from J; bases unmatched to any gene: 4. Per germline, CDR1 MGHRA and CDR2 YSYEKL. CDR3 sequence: CASSTRTGDEQFF. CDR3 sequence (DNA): TGCGCCAGCAGCACCCGGACAGGGGATGAGCAGTTCTTC.

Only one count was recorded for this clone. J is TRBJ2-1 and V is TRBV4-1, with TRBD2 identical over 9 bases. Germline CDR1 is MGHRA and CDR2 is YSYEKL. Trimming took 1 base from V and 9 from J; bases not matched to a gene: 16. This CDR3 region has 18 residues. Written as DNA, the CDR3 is TGCGCCAGCAGCCAAGGAAGTCGAGGGCGGGGGGGCCCATCTGAGCAGTTCTTC. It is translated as CASSQGSRGRGGPSEQFF.

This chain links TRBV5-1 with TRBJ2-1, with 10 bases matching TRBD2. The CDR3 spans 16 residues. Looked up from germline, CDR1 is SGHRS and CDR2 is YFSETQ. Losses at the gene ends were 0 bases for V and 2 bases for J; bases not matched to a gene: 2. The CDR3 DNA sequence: TGCGCCAGCAGCTTGGCCGGGACTAGCGCCTACAATGAGCAGTTCTTC. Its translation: CASSLAGTSAYNEQFF.

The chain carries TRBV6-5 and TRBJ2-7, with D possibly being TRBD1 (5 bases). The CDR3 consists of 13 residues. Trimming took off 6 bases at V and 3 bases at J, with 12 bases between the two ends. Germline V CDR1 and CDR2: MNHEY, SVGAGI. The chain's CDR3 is CASSTGFGYEQYF. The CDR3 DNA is TGTGCCAGCAGCACAGGTTTCGGCTACGAGCAGTACTTC.

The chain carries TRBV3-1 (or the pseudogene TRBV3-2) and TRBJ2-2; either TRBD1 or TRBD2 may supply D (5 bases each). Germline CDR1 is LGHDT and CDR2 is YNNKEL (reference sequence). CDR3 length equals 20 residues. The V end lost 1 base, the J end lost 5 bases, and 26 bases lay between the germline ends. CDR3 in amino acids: CASSQAPVGPGTRRTGELFF. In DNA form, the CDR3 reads TGTGCCAGCAGCCAAGCCCCCGTGGGGCCCGGGACGAGGCGGACCGGGGAGCTGTTTTTT.

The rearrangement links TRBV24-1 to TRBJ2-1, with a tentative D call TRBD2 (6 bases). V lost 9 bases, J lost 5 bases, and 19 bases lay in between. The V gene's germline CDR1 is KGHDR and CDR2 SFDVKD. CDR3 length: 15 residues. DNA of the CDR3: TGTGCCACCTCAGGCAGCGGGTCGAAAAACAATGAGCAGTTCTTC. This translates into CATSGSGSKNNEQFF.

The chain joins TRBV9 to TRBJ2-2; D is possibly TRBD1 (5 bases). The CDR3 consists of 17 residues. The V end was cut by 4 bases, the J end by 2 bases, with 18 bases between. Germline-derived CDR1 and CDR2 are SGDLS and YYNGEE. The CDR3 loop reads CASSFSPQGVNTGELFF. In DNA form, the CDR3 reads TGTGCCAGCAGCTTTTCCCCCCAAGGGGTAAACACCGGGGAGCTGTTTTTT. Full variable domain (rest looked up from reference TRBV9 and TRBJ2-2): DSGVTQTPKHLITATGQRVTLRCSPRSGDLSVYWYQQSLDQGLQFLIQYYNGEERAKGNILERFSAQQFPDLHSELNLSSLELGDSALYFCASSFSPQGVNTGELFFGEGSRLTVL.

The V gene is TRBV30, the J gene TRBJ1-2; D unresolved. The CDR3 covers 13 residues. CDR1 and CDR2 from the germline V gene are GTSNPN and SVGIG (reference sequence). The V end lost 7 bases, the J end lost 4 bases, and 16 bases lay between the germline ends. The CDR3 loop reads CALSAEGFYGYTF. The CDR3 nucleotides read TGTGCCTTATCGGCGGAGGGTTTCTATGGCTACACCTTC.

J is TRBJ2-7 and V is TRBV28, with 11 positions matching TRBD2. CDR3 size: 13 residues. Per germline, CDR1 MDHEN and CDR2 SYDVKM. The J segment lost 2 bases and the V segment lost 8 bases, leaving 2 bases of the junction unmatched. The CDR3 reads CASFSGGAYEQYF. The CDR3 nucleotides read TGTGCCAGCTTTAGCGGGGGGGCCTACGAGCAGTACTTC.

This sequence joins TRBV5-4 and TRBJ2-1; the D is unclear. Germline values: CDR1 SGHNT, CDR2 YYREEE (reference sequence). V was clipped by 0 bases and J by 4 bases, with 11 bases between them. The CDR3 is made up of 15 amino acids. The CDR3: CASSLGPGWYNEQFF. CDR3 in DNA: TGTGCCAGCAGCTTGGGGCCCGGGTGGTACAATGAGCAGTTCTTC.

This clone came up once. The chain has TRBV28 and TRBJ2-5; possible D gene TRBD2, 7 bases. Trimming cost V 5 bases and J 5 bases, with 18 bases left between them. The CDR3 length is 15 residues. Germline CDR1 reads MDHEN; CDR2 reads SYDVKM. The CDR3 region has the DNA TGTGCCAGCAGTAAAGGGGGGGGCCTTGGGGAGACCCAGTACTTC. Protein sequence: CASSKGGGLGETQYF.

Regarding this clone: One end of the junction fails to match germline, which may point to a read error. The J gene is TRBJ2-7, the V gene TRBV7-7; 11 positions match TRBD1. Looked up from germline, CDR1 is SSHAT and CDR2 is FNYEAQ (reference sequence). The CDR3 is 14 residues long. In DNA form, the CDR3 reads TGTGCTAGCAGCCCGGGACAGGGGGTCTACGAGCAGTACTTC. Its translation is CASSPGQGVYEQYF.